The 25 T cell receptor beta chains given below trace back to one sample, sequenced in a study of early T cells in non-severe SARS-CoV-2 infection. One entry per CDR3 protein, called by TCRdb with MiXCR from the 5' RACE reads. The table lists some 80,000 distinct CDR3 sequences, around 12% of them singletons. Sequencing used whole blood. The source is an adult who was a healthcare worker with PCR-confirmed SARS-CoV-2 infection or an uninfected control (not recorded which).

J is TRBJ2-2 and V is TRBV7-3, with a possible D match to TRBD2 (5 bases). The length of the CDR3 is 13 residues. CDR1 is SGHTA and CDR2 is FQGTGA in the germline V gene. With 5 bases removed from V and 7 bases from J, the gap between germline ends came to 11 bases. This CDR3 reads CASSITRGGELFF. The DNA for the CDR3 is TGTGCCAGCAGCATCACTAGAGGCGGGGAGCTGTTTTTT.

This clonotype was seen only a few times. The chain links TRBV28 to TRBJ1-4; 9 bases fit TRBD1. Germline CDR1 and CDR2: MDHEN and SYDVKM. J was trimmed by 5 bases and V by 2 bases; bases with no gene match: 6. The CDR3 length is 16 residues. As DNA, the CDR3 is TGTGCCAGCAGTTTACCAGGGACAGGGAGGAATGAAAAACTGTTTTTT. Protein product: CASSLPGTGRNEKLFF.

J is TRBJ2-4 and V is TRBV5-1; D not certain. The CDR3 has 15 residues. V was cut by 5 bases and J by 2 bases, with 14 bases left in between. Germline V gives CDR1 SGHRS, CDR2 YFSETQ. The CDR3 sequence: CASRFTALSKNIQYF. The CDR3 nucleotides read TGCGCCAGCAGATTTACAGCGTTGTCCAAAAACATTCAGTACTTC. The full variable domain, completed using reference TRBV5-1 and TRBJ2-4, is KAGVTQTPRYLIKTRGQQVTLSCSPISGHRSVSWYQQTPGQGLQFLFEYFSETQRNKGNFPGRFSGRQFSNSRSEMNVSTLELGDSALYLCASRFTALSKNIQYFGAGTRLSVL.

This chain connects TRBV29-1 to TRBJ1-2, with D unresolved. Germline V gene sequence: CDR1 SQVTM, CDR2 ANQGSEA. There are 16 residues in the CDR3. Deletions cut 6 bases from V and 1 base from J, with 21 bases between. The CDR3 sequence: CSVGAVEDGGNYGYTF. The CDR3 DNA reads TGCAGCGTCGGTGCAGTTGAAGACGGCGGTAACTATGGCTACACCTTC.

Ten or more counts support this clonotype. The V and J genes are TRBV6-5 and TRBJ1-6, with D unresolved. Deletions cut 7 bases from V and 10 bases from J, with 17 bases between. The CDR3 has 14 amino acids. Germline-derived CDR1 and CDR2 are MNHEY and SVGAGI. The CDR3: CASTYQTNRSPLHF. The DNA for the CDR3 is TGTGCCAGCACCTATCAGACTAATAGGTCACCCCTCCACTTT.

There are many counts of this clonotype. This chain connects TRBV5-5 to TRBJ2-5, with D maybe TRBD1 (5 bases). Looked up from germline, CDR1 is SGHKS and CDR2 is YYEKEE (reference sequence). Trimming cost V 5 bases and J 1 base, with 15 bases left between them. The CDR3 consists of 15 residues. CDR3 residues: CASSGVARGQETQYF. CDR3 DNA sequence: TGTGCCAGCAGTGGTGTGGCTAGGGGCCAAGAGACCCAGTACTTC.

This clonotype was detected many times. The CDR3 here is CSGLDRVTNYGYTF. The CDR3 bases are TGCAGTGGCTTGGACAGAGTTACTAACTATGGCTACACCTTC. V and J are TRBV20-1 and TRBJ1-2; perhaps TRBD1 as D (6 bases). Trimming shortened V by 7 bases and J by 0 bases, and 15 bases separated the two germline ends. This CDR3 is built from 14 residues. Germline CDR1 reads DFQATT; CDR2 reads SNEGSKA (reference sequence).

This clonotype was counted between two and nine times. The chain employs TRBV24-1 and TRBJ2-1; 9 nucleotides match TRBD1. This CDR3 has 16 amino acids. Germline V gene sequence: CDR1 KGHDR, CDR2 SFDVKD. The V and J ends lost 4 bases and 3 bases, in that order; junction bases with no gene match: 6. The CDR3 DNA reads TGTGCCACCAGTGACCAGACAGGGGGTGACTACAATGAGCAGTTCTTC. The encoded protein is CATSDQTGGDYNEQFF.

This clonotype was seen many times. The chain couples TRBV19 to TRBJ2-1; 8 bases are a match to TRBD2. This CDR3 region has 14 residues. V lost 8 bases and J lost 7; bases outside the gene matches: 10. CDR1 and CDR2 from the germline V gene are LNHDA and SQIVND (reference sequence). The CDR3 DNA sequence: TGTGCCAGTGAGAGGGATAGCGGGAATAATGAGCAGTTCTTC. Its protein is CASERDSGNNEQFF. Supplemented by reference TRBV19 and TRBJ2-1, the full variable domain reads DGGITQSPKYLFRKEGQNVTLSCEQNLNHDAMYWYRQDPGQGLRLIYYSQIVNDFQKGDIAEGYSVSREKKESFPLTVTSAQKNPTAFYLCASERDSGNNEQFFGPGTRLTVL.

This clonotype has at least ten counts. J is TRBJ1-1 and V is TRBV3-1; the D is unclear. The CDR3 is 13 amino acids. V lost 1 base, J lost 3 bases, and 6 bases lay in between. Per germline, CDR1 LGHDT and CDR2 YNNKEL (reference sequence). The CDR3 reads CASSQAAYTEAFF. The CDR3 DNA reads as TGTGCCAGCAGCCAAGCGGCGTACACTGAAGCTTTCTTT.

The chain is built from TRBV2 and TRBJ1-1, with D hard to call. V lost 3 bases and J 4 bases, leaving 9 bases between the germline ends. Germline lookup yields CDR1 SNHLY and CDR2 FYNNEI. The CDR3 spans 13 residues. CDR3 sequence: CASSEGPGTEAFF. The CDR3 nucleotides are TGTGCCAGCAGTGAGGGTCCGGGCACTGAAGCTTTCTTT.

This clonotype was picked up a small number of times. The rearrangement joins TRBV20-1 to TRBJ2-4, with D tentatively TRBD1 or TRBD2 (6 bases each). V was cut by 6 bases and J by 3 bases, with 18 bases left in between. The CDR3 totals 15 residues. Germline CDR1 and CDR2: DFQATT and SNEGSKA (reference sequence). The CDR3 DNA reads TGCAGTGCGAAGGAGGGGGAAGGAGGCAAAAACATTCAGTACTTC. This encodes CSAKEGEGGKNIQYF.

The CDR3 DNA follows: TGTGCCAGCAGCCGTCGACAGGGGGATAATTCACCCCTCCACTTT. This translates into CASSRRQGDNSPLHF. The chain links TRBV11-1 to TRBJ1-6; 9 bases are a match to TRBD1. The V gene's germline CDR1 is SGHAT and CDR2 FQDESV (reference sequence). The CDR3 sequence is 15 residues long. V was clipped by 5 bases and J by 5 bases; unmatched bases: 4.

In its sample, this clonotype was seen many times. The chain couples TRBV12-3 or TRBV12-4 to TRBJ1-1; D may be TRBD1 (6 bases). V lost 6 bases to trimming and J lost 8 bases, with 13 bases between them. CDR3 length: 12 residues. The CDR3 here is CASSSRGHEAFF. CDR3 DNA: TGTGCCAGCAGCTCACGGGGACACGAAGCTTTCTTT.

V and J are TRBV28 and TRBJ2-3; perhaps TRBD2 as D (5 bases). The CDR3 length is 17 residues. Per germline, CDR1 MDHEN and CDR2 SYDVKM. Trimming pared 7 bases from V and 0 bases from J, leaving 20 bases between. The CDR3: CASKRWTGPRSTDTQYF. CDR3 DNA sequence: TGTGCCAGCAAAAGGTGGACTGGCCCAAGGAGCACAGATACGCAGTATTTT. Variable domain in full (rest from reference TRBV28 and TRBJ2-3): DVKVTQSSRYLVKRTGEKVFLECVQDMDHENMFWYRQDPGLGLRLIYFSYDVKMKEKGDIPEGYSVSREKKERFSLILESASTNQTSMYLCASKRWTGPRSTDTQYFGPGTRLTVL.

This clonotype appeared many times. CDR3 coding DNA: TGTGCCGGAGACCCGTTCCTGCAGCGGGCTAACCCTAACTATGGCTACACCTTC. Translation gives CAGDPFLQRANPNYGYTF. V and J are TRBV30 and TRBJ1-2; D gene ambiguous. Looked up from germline, CDR1 is GTSNPN and CDR2 is SVGIG (reference sequence). V was shortened by 8 bases and J by 0 bases, with 28 bases between the two germline ends. This CDR3 region has 18 residues.

This clonotype has a count of ten or more. V is TRBV7-6 and J is TRBJ2-1, with 12 positions matching TRBD2. CDR1 and CDR2 from the germline V gene are SGHVS and FNYEAQ. This CDR3 comprises 21 residues. V lost 1 base, J lost 1 base, and 14 bases stayed unmatched. The CDR3 sequence: CASSLVPQVGLAGGSYNEQFF. Here the CDR3 DNA reads TGTGCCAGCAGCTTAGTACCCCAGGTGGGGCTAGCGGGAGGGTCCTACAATGAGCAGTTCTTC.

V gene TRBV7-9 combines with J gene TRBJ2-1, with TRBD2 identical over 10 bases. V lost 4 bases and J lost 6; bases outside the gene matches: 6. In germline, CDR1 is SEHNR, CDR2 FQNEAQ (reference sequence). CDR3 length: 15 amino acids. CDR3 amino acids: CASSSIAGGPNEQFF. The CDR3 DNA follows: TGTGCCAGCAGCTCAATAGCGGGAGGCCCCAATGAGCAGTTCTTC.

J is TRBJ2-2 and V is TRBV7-3; D gene unclear. Germline CDR1 and CDR2: SGHTA and FQGTGA. The germline V and J ends were trimmed by 7 bases and 4 bases, with 13 bases remaining between them. This CDR3 is 14 amino acids long. The CDR3 spells CASTIERATGELFF. CDR3 bases: TGTGCCAGCACCATCGAAAGGGCCACCGGGGAGCTGTTTTTT.

CDR3 DNA sequence: TGTGCCAGCAGCTTTATCGGTGAGGGGCAAGAGACCCAGTACTTC. Residues: CASSFIGEGQETQYF. The chain uses TRBV5-4 and TRBJ2-5; D is possibly TRBD1 or TRBD2 (5 bases each). The germline V and J ends were trimmed by 2 bases and 2 bases, with 13 bases remaining between them. This CDR3 is 15 amino acids long. Germline-derived CDR1 and CDR2 are SGHNT and YYREEE (reference sequence).

This clonotype was seen repeatedly, ten times or more. The rearrangement uses TRBV11-2 and TRBJ2-1; D possibly corresponds to TRBD1 (6 bases). This CDR3 region has 14 residues. The germline V gene encodes CDR1 SGHAT and CDR2 FQNNGV. V lost 3 bases and J lost 5, with 11 bases in between. CDR3 in DNA: TGTGCCAGCAGCTTCCGGGACACAGACAATGAGCAGTTCTTC. Translating it yields CASSFRDTDNEQFF.

This clonotype was seen more than once but under ten times. The chain is built from TRBV18 and TRBJ2-3; D is perhaps TRBD2 (5 bases). Germline assignment: CDR1 KGHSH and CDR2 LQKENI. This CDR3 is 15 amino acids long. V lost 7 bases and J 4 bases, leaving 18 bases between the germline ends. The CDR3 DNA follows: TGTGCCAGCTGCCCGACCGTACTGGGAGCAGATACGCAGTATTTT. It is translated as CASCPTVLGADTQYF.

This chain links TRBV10-3 with TRBJ2-3; 8 bases align to TRBD2. Unmatched junction bases numbered 6, after V lost 10 bases and J lost 3 bases. CDR3 size: 13 residues. Germline lookup yields CDR1 ENHRY and CDR2 SYGVKD. This chain's CDR3 is CATRAGETDTQYF. In nucleotides, the CDR3 is TGTGCCACGCGAGCGGGAGAAACAGATACGCAGTATTTT.

This clonotype has a handful of counts. The rearrangement uses TRBV2 and TRBJ2-7; tentative D call: TRBD2 (6 bases). The CDR3 covers 12 residues. With 7 bases removed from V and 2 bases from J, the gap between germline ends came to 9 bases. From germline, CDR1 is SNHLY and CDR2 FYNNEI. CDR3 sequence (DNA): TGTGCCAGCACGCTAGCGCCCTACGAGCAGTACTTC. It translates to CASTLAPYEQYF.

This clonotype has just a few counts. The V call is TRBV24-1, the J call TRBJ1-2, with a possible D match to TRBD1 (5 bases). The CDR3 covers 14 residues. Trimming removed 7 bases from V and 4 bases from J, with 15 bases in between. Germline assignment: CDR1 KGHDR and CDR2 SFDVKD. The CDR3 loop reads CATSSPGRTYGYTF. DNA for the CDR3: TGTGCCACCAGCTCACCGGGACGCACCTATGGCTACACCTTC.